This T cell receptor (beta chain) came from a study of T-cell reconstitution after alpha-beta-depleted transplantation in children. During its preparation, the TCRbeta library received unique molecular identifiers. TCRdb used MiXCR to reprocess the PCR reads, holding one entry per CDR3 protein. In the table there are 450,000 to 600,000 distinct CDR3 sequences, 32% of which are singletons. The table lists this clonotype with a few counts. Trimming stripped 3 bases from V and 3 bases from J, with 9 bases between. CDR3 size: 13 residues. The germline V gene encodes CDR1 SGHVS and CDR2 FQNEAQ. This receptor was obtained from a human donor who donated a stem cell graft to a child with aplastic anemia. J is TRBJ2-7 and V is TRBV7-8; maybe TRBD1 (5 bases). The specimen comprised PBMCs from the stem cell graft donor, sampled from the stem cell graft. CDR3 sequence: CASSFLGDYEQYV. CDR3 DNA sequence: TGTGCCAGCAGCTTCTTAGGGGACTACGAGCAGTACGTC.